This is a list of T cell receptor beta chains from one sample in a study of blood T cell repertoires in COVID-19. Assay: immunoSEQ multiplex PCR; the TCRdb copy retains only in-frame clones and omits some. This table holds roughly 230,000 clones, approximately 80% found once. Sequencing input: peripheral blood. The receptors here all came from a woman in her 50s with acute or convalescent COVID-19. Each CDR3 is given with its conserved first and last residue. D genes are given only for firm matches. The size of a clone is reported for some rows only, either as once, few or many, or as a class for expanded clones.

TRBV7-9,-,-,TRBJ1-4,TGTGCCAGCAGCAAGGACGGTTGGGGCGAAAAACTGTTTTTT,CASSKDGWGEKLFF
TRBV5-1,once,TRBD2,TRBJ2-3,TGCGCCAGCAGCTTCTCCTCGGGACAGGGTAGACTAGCGGGAGGGCCAGGGACGCAGTATTTT,CASSFSSGQGRLAGGPGTQYF
TRBV6-5,-,TRBD2,TRBJ2-1,TGTGCCAGCAGACACCCGGGGACTAGAGACAATGAGCAGTTCTTC,CASRHPGTRDNEQFF
TRBV30,-,-,TRBJ1-2,TGTGCCTGGAGTATGGAGCTAAACTATGGCTACACCTTC,CAWSMELNYGYTF
TRBV2,few,-,TRBJ1-5,TGTGCCAGCAAAGAGGCAGGGGATGTTCAGCCCCAGCATTTT,CASKEAGDVQPQHF
TRBV7-9,-,TRBD1,TRBJ2-7,TGTGCCAGCAGTCTCGACAGGGGAAGCCGCGAGCAGTACTTC,CASSLDRGSREQYF
TRBV28,-,-,TRBJ2-7,TGTGCCAGCAGTTTGGGACATCGGACACTCGTCTACGAGCAGTACTTC,CASSLGHRTLVYEQYF
TRBV7-8,-,-,TRBJ1-5,TGTGCCAGCAGCTTAGGGACAGTTCGAAATCAGCCCCAGCATTTT,CASSLGTVRNQPQHF
TRBV6-6,-,-,TRBJ2-7,TGTGCCAGCAGCGTGCCCCCTCGGGGCGAGCAGTACTTC,CASSVPPRGEQYF
TRBV7-9,-,-,TRBJ2-1,TGTGCCAGCAGCTTCGGAAGCAGGGTCTGGGGTTGGCAGTTCTTC,CASSFGSRVWGWQFF
TRBV4-2,-,-,TRBJ1-5,TGTGCCAGCAGCGAGCGGGGGGCCCTTAGCAATCAGCCCCAGCATTTT,CASSERGALSNQPQHF
TRBV6-5,-,-,TRBJ1-3,TGTGCCAGCAGTATGAGCCCAACTGGAAACACCATATATTTT,CASSMSPTGNTIYF
TRBV28,-,-,TRBJ1-3,TGTGCCAGCACGCCAGGACTGGCCTCTGGAAACACCATATATTTT,CASTPGLASGNTIYF
TRBV29-1,-,TRBD1,TRBJ2-7,TGCAGCGCTGCTTGGGACAGGGGGAGCGAGCAGTACTTC,CSAAWDRGSEQYF
TRBV5-1,few,-,TRBJ1-1,TGCGCCAGCAGCTTGGTCGGGTCGAGGGCTGAAGCTTTCTTT,CASSLVGSRAEAFF
TRBV6-5,-,TRBD1,TRBJ2-3,TGTGCCAGCAGGCTACAGGGGCAGCGGACAGATACGCAGTATTTT,CASRLQGQRTDTQYF
TRBV5-1,once,TRBD1,TRBJ2-3,TGCGCCAGCAGCTTGGTTGACAGGGAGACAGATACGCAGTATTTT,CASSLVDRETDTQYF
TRBV6-5,few,TRBD2,TRBJ2-5,TGTGCCAGCAGTTACGGCGGGGGGGAAGAGACCCAGTACTTC,CASSYGGGEETQYF
TRBV7-3,-,-,TRBJ2-1,TGTGCCAGCAGCTTAACGGAGGGGGCCAATGAGCAGTTCTTC,CASSLTEGANEQFF
TRBV19,-,TRBD2,TRBJ2-7,TGTGCCAGTAGTATTGGTGGTAGCGGGACCTACGAGCAGTACTTC,CASSIGGSGTYEQYF
TRBV21-1,few,-,TRBJ2-3,TGTGCCAGCAGCAAAAGGGGTGGCAGGTTACTCACAGATACGCAGTATTTT,CASSKRGGRLLTDTQYF
TRBV9,-,-,TRBJ2-2,TGTGCCAGCAGAGTGGGGGCGCGGAACACCGGGGAGCTGTTTTTT,CASRVGARNTGELFF
TRBV24-1,-,TRBD1,TRBJ1-1,TGTGCCACCAGTGACCCGGGACAGGGGGCCGCTGAAGCTTTCTTT,CATSDPGQGAAEAFF
TRBV4-1,-,TRBD2,TRBJ2-5,TGCGCCAGCAGACCTATAGGGACTAGCGGGGCGACGCGGGAGACCCAGTACTTC,CASRPIGTSGATRETQYF
TRBV6-6,few,-,TRBJ2-1,TGTGCCAGCAGCTCCAGGAATGGTGAGCAGTTCTTC,CASSSRNGEQFF
TRBV18,-,-,TRBJ2-2,TGTGCCAGCTCACCAAGCGCGAACACCGGGGAGCTGTTTTTT,CASSPSANTGELFF
TRBV4-2,-,TRBD2,TRBJ2-7,TGTGCCAGCAGCAAAGGGACTAGCGTGGACGAGCAGTACTTC,CASSKGTSVDEQYF
TRBV7-8,-,-,TRBJ2-2,TGTGCCAGCAGCGAAAGAACCCCGGGAAACACCGGGGAGCTGTTTTTT,CASSERTPGNTGELFF
TRBV4-2,-,TRBD1,TRBJ1-1,TGTGCCAGCAGCCCCGGGACAGGGGGCGTTTGGTCCACTGAAGCTTTCTTT,CASSPGTGGVWSTEAFF